This entry features one T cell receptor beta chain sequence. TCRdb processed the 5' RACE reads anew with MiXCR; each CDR3 protein has one entry. The profile shows 180,000 or so distinct CDR3 sequences, around 10% of them singletons. This specimen comes from a study of CD8 T cells in ankylosing spondylitis. The germline CDR1 and CDR2 sequences are SEHNR and FQNEAQ (reference sequence). Between the trimmed V and J ends, which lost 7 bases and 1 base, there was a span of 16 bases. CDR3 length: 15 amino acids. Sequencing was carried out using blood, either unsorted or a sorted T cell fraction (not recorded which). V usage is TRBV7-9 and J usage is TRBJ1-1, with D possibly TRBD1 on 6 matching bases. This clonotype originated in a male donor with ankylosing spondylitis or in good health (not recorded which). The CDR3 nucleotides are TGTGCCAGCACGTTAACCGGGGGCACGAACACTGAAGCTTTCTTT. It yields the protein CASTLTGGTNTEAFF.